These T cell receptor beta chains were read from a single sample in a study of metastatic and nonmetastatic thyroid tumors. With MiXCR, TCRdb reprocessed the PCR reads. The data contain roughly 30,000 clones, roughly 30% of them singletons. Input material: blood. These receptors came from a female donor with papillary thyroid cancer or a benign thyroid nodule (not recorded which). Some clones in this sample may be carry-over from other donors' samples. CDR3s include the opening cysteine and the closing phenylalanine or tryptophan. A D gene is named only where the DNA matches it firmly. A clone size is listed for some rows: how often the clone was seen (once, few, many), or a class if it is expanded.

>many|TRBV11-1|TRBJ2-5|-
CASSLTGQDLETQYF
TGTGCCAGCAGCTTAACTGGACAAGATTTAGAGACCCAGTACTTC
>many|TRBV5-1|TRBJ2-7|-
CASSPAGTPNYEQYF
TGCGCCAGCAGCCCTGCCGGGACCCCAAACTACGAGCAGTACTTC
>-|TRBV9|TRBJ2-2|-
CASSASGDTGELFF
TGTGCCAGCAGTGCTAGTGGTGACACCGGGGAGCTGTTTTTT
>many|TRBV6-2/TRBV6-3|TRBJ1-5|TRBD1
CASSYSRDRNDQPQHF
TGTGCCAGCAGTTACTCGAGGGACAGGAATGATCAGCCCCAGCATTTT
>-|TRBV30|TRBJ1-6|-
CAWTRPHSDSPLHF
TGTGCCTGGACCCGTCCCCACAGCGATTCACCCCTCCACTTT
>many|TRBV18|TRBJ2-2|-
CASSLAPRSTGELFF
TGTGCCAGCTCACTCGCCCCCCGATCCACCGGGGAGCTGTTTTTT
>-|TRBV10-3|TRBJ2-1|-
CGISPRGRETRDEQFF
TGTGGAATCAGTCCCCGGGGGCGGGAGACTAGGGATGAGCAGTTCTTC
>many|TRBV4-2|TRBJ2-4|-
CASSQDQGAKNIQYF
TGTGCCAGCAGCCAAGATCAGGGGGCCAAAAACATTCAGTACTTC
>many|TRBV7-3|TRBJ2-1|TRBD2
CASGTSGWDEQFF
TGTGCCTCAGGGACTAGCGGGTGGGATGAGCAGTTCTTC
>-|TRBV5-3|TRBJ2-3|-
CARSRRGGSGTDTQYF
TGTGCCAGAAGCCGCCGTGGGGGCTCGGGAACAGATACGCAGTATTTT
>many|TRBV3-1|TRBJ2-1|-
CASSHPTPNEQFF
TGTGCCAGCAGCCACCCCACCCCCAATGAGCAGTTCTTC
>few|TRBV19|TRBJ2-3|TRBD2
CASSTGGGADTQYF
TGTGCCAGTTCCACCGGGGGGGGCGCAGATACGCAGTATTTT
>few|TRBV6-1|TRBJ1-5|-
CASSPSRGGTQAQHF
TGTGCCAGCAGCCCCTCAAGGGGGGGGACTCAGGCCCAGCATTTT
>many|TRBV6-1|TRBJ1-3|-
CASSEGVIGNTIYF
TGTGCCAGCAGTGAGGGGGTCATTGGAAACACCATATATTTT
>-|TRBV6-2/TRBV6-3|TRBJ1-2|-
CASWRGKGELSGYTF
TGTGCCAGCTGGCGGGGAAAGGGGGAACTCTCTGGCTACACCTTC
>-|TRBV4-1|TRBJ1-2|-
CASSEGPGDYGYTF
TGCGCCAGCAGCGAAGGGCCTGGAGACTATGGCTACACCTTC
>-|TRBV20-1|TRBJ1-6|TRBD1
CSAEDRSYNSPLHF
TGCAGTGCGGAGGACAGGTCCTATAATTCACCCCTCCACTTT
>-|TRBV6-1|TRBJ2-2|-
CASRGVLQTYTGDLFF
TGTGCCAGCAGGGGTGTATTACAGACATACACCGGGGATCTGTTTTTT
>-|TRBV11-2|TRBJ2-1|-
CASSLASLAEQFF
TGTGCCAGCAGCTTAGCTTCACTTGCTGAGCAGTTCTTC
>few|TRBV6-1|TRBJ2-2|-
CASKEGDEAGELFF
TGTGCCAGCAAGGAGGGAGATGAGGCCGGGGAGCTGTTTTTT
>many|TRBV6-1|TRBJ2-5|TRBD2
CASSEASGGQETQYF
TGTGCCAGCAGTGAAGCTAGCGGGGGCCAAGAGACCCAGTACTTC
>-|TRBV6-2/TRBV6-3|TRBJ1-2|TRBD1
CASSSGQGELYGYTF
TGTGCCAGCAGTTCGGGACAGGGGGAACTCTATGGCTACACCTTC
>many|TRBV5-4|TRBJ2-7|-
CASSLDNTHYEQYF
TGTGCCAGCAGCTTGGATAATACTCATTACGAGCAGTACTTC
>few|TRBV12-3/TRBV12-4|TRBJ2-6|-
CASILHITLSGANVLTF
TGTGCCAGCATTTTACACATCACCCTCTCTGGGGCCAACGTCCTGACTTTC
>once|TRBV3-1|TRBJ2-7|-
CASSLDMIGYEQCF
TGTGCCAGCAGCCTGGACATGATTGGCTACGAGCAGTGCTTC
>-|TRBV30|TRBJ1-1|-
CSWSVKTGSNTEAFF
TGTTCCTGGAGTGTCAAGACAGGTTCGAACACTGAAGCTTTCTTT
>few|TRBV19|TRBJ1-5|TRBD1
CASSDRVDQPQHF
TGTGCCAGTAGTGACAGGGTAGATCAGCCCCAGCATTTT
>medium-sized|TRBV6-1|TRBJ2-1|TRBD1
CASSLQGAPGNEQFF
TGTGCCAGCAGTTTACAGGGGGCGCCTGGAAATGAGCAGTTCTTC